This is a list of T cell receptor beta chains from one sample in a study of T cells after yellow fever vaccination. TCRdb processed the 5' RACE reads anew with MiXCR; each CDR3 protein has one entry. The table records hundreds of thousands of distinct CDR3 sequences, about 19% of them present only once. This sample comprised PBMCs, obtained 15 days after the yellow fever booster vaccination. These receptor sequences come from a young man who received the YFV17D yellow fever vaccine. Each CDR3 is given with its conserved first and last residue. D genes are given only for firm matches. Clone sizes are given selectively: once, few, many, or a class where the clone is expanded.

j_call | clone_size | v_call | d_call | cdr3_aa | cdr3_nt
TRBJ2-6 | - | TRBV6-4 | TRBD1 | CASSDQFPGQGTGANVLTF | TGTGCCAGCAGTGACCAGTTTCCCGGACAGGGGACTGGGGCCAACGTCCTGACTTTC
TRBJ2-6 | - | TRBV20-1 | TRBD2 | CSANSGIHSGANVLTF | TGCAGTGCTAATAGCGGGATACACTCTGGGGCCAACGTCCTGACTTTC
TRBJ2-5 | - | TRBV10-3 | TRBD1 | CAISEPPGQPQETQYF | TGTGCCATCAGTGAGCCCCCGGGACAGCCCCAAGAGACCCAGTACTTC
TRBJ2-4 | few | TRBV12-3/TRBV12-4 | - | CASSFRQTIKNIQYF | TGTGCCAGCAGTTTCCGACAAACGATCAAAAACATTCAGTACTTC
TRBJ2-7 | few | TRBV20-1 | - | CSARPGGHEQYF | TGCAGTGCTAGACCCGGGGGTCACGAGCAGTACTTC
TRBJ2-2 | - | TRBV7-2 | - | CASSPRSPNTGELFF | TGTGCCAGCAGCCCTAGGTCTCCGAACACCGGGGAGCTGTTTTTT
TRBJ2-7 | few | TRBV15 | - | CATSRDYEYEQYF | TGTGCCACCAGCAGAGATTACGAATACGAGCAGTACTTC
TRBJ2-1 | - | TRBV7-2 | TRBD2 | CASRVMALAGENEQFF | TGTGCCAGCAGAGTAATGGCACTAGCGGGAGAAAATGAGCAGTTCTTC
TRBJ2-1 | few | TRBV11-2 | - | CASSSYRSNEQFF | TGTGCCAGCAGCTCCTACAGAAGCAATGAGCAGTTCTTC
TRBJ2-5 | many | TRBV6-5 | TRBD1 | CASSYSPTGGWETQYF | TGTGCCAGCAGTTACTCGCCGACAGGGGGATGGGAGACCCAGTACTTC
TRBJ1-3 | - | TRBV10-3 | - | CAISGLASSGNTIYF | TGTGCCATCAGTGGACTAGCTTCTTCAGGAAACACCATATATTTT
TRBJ1-5 | few | TRBV7-8 | - | CASSLAGLNQPQHF | TGTGCCAGCAGCTTAGCGGGACTCAATCAGCCCCAGCATTTT
TRBJ2-1 | few | TRBV6-4 | TRBD2 | CASSDSSSGYYNEQFF | TGTGCCAGCAGTGACAGTTCTAGCGGGTATTACAATGAGCAGTTCTTC
TRBJ2-2 | many | TRBV5-1 | - | CASRTGNTGELFF | TGCGCCAGCAGGACAGGGAACACCGGGGAGCTGTTTTTT
TRBJ2-3 | - | TRBV7-6 | - | CASSPSSVTQYF | TGTGCCAGCAGCCCTAGTAGCGTTACGCAGTATTTT
TRBJ2-7 | - | TRBV12-3/TRBV12-4 | - | CASSRVLGPSYEQYF | TGTGCCAGCAGTCGAGTACTAGGACCATCCTACGAGCAGTACTTC
TRBJ2-3 | few | TRBV14 | - | CASSQDGDTQYF | TGTGCCAGCAGCCAGGACGGTGATACGCAGTATTTT
TRBJ2-1 | - | TRBV7-2 | TRBD2 | CASSTRLAGDHEQFF | TGTGCCAGCAGCACGAGACTAGCGGGAGATCATGAGCAGTTCTTC
TRBJ2-2 | - | TRBV27 | TRBD2 | CASSGTSGITGELFF | TGTGCCAGCAGTGGGACTAGCGGGATCACCGGGGAGCTGTTTTTT
TRBJ2-3 | - | TRBV20-1 | - | CSARGPSTDTQYF | TGCAGTGCTAGAGGTCCGAGCACAGATACGCAGTATTTT
TRBJ2-5 | few | TRBV5-1 | TRBD2 | CASSRGGTRTDQYF | TGCGCCAGCAGTCGGGGGGGCACCCGGACGGACCAGTACTTC
TRBJ2-7 | - | TRBV5-1 | - | CASSSGHSYEQYF | TGCGCCAGCAGCTCGGGACACTCCTACGAGCAGTACTTC
TRBJ2-7 | few | TRBV25-1 | - | CASSESFYEQYF | TGTGCCAGCAGTGAATCCTTCTACGAGCAGTACTTC
TRBJ2-7 | few | TRBV6-5 | - | CASGRDGYEQYF | TGTGCCAGCGGCCGGGACGGCTACGAGCAGTACTTC
TRBJ2-3 | - | TRBV15 | TRBD2 | CATSRGVIGGRATDTQYF | TGTGCCACCAGCAGAGGCGTGATAGGCGGGAGGGCCACAGATACGCAGTATTTT
TRBJ2-3 | few | TRBV28 | TRBD2 | CASSLGLATYF | TGTGCCAGCAGTCTCGGACTAGCGACGTATTTT
TRBJ2-1 | few | TRBV3-1 | - | CASSRSYLRREQFF | TGTGCCAGCAGCCGATCATATCTCAGGCGTGAGCAGTTCTTC
TRBJ1-5 | - | TRBV7-9 | - | CASTEGPNQPQHF | TGTGCCAGCACCGAAGGGCCCAATCAACCCCAGCATTTT
TRBJ2-7 | - | TRBV5-4 | TRBD1 | CASSFPGQVYEQYF | TGTGCCAGCAGCTTCCCGGGACAGGTCTACGAGCAGTACTTC
TRBJ1-5 | - | TRBV6-1 | - | CASRKQGLGQPQHF | TGTGCCAGCAGAAAGCAGGGGCTGGGTCAGCCCCAGCATTTT
TRBJ1-5 | few | TRBV7-8 | - | CASSPDFSNQPQHF | TGTGCCAGCAGCCCGGACTTTAGCAATCAGCCCCAGCATTTT
TRBJ2-7 | few | TRBV29-1 | TRBD2 | CSVERGRGVEQYF | TGCAGCGTCGAGCGGGGGCGCGGAGTCGAGCAGTACTTC
TRBJ2-7 | few | TRBV28 | TRBD2 | CASLAGGAEQYF | TGTGCCAGCCTAGCGGGAGGGGCCGAGCAGTACTTC
TRBJ2-7 | - | TRBV5-1 | - | CASRPMKGIGGASESEQYF | TGCGCCAGCAGGCCGATGAAGGGGATAGGGGGAGCATCAGAATCCGAGCAGTACTTC
TRBJ2-3 | few | TRBV25-1 | - | CASRALGHRTDTQYF | TGTGCCAGCAGAGCGCTCGGACACCGCACAGATACGCAGTATTTT
TRBJ2-1 | few | TRBV15 | - | CATSLIGGGRGYNEQFF | TGTGCCACCAGCCTTATAGGGGGCGGGAGAGGGTACAATGAGCAGTTCTTC
TRBJ2-7 | few | TRBV7-6 | TRBD1 | CASSSDTGTGGYEQYF | TGTGCCAGCAGCTCCGACACCGGGACAGGGGGGTACGAGCAGTACTTC
TRBJ1-6 | - | TRBV20-1 | - | CSARQSNSPLHF | TGCAGTGCAAGACAGAGTAATTCACCCCTCCACTTT
TRBJ1-1 | few | TRBV7-8 | - | CAISNTEAFF | TGTGCCATCTCGAACACTGAAGCTTTCTTT
TRBJ2-1 | - | TRBV3-1 | TRBD2 | CASSQGLAGGPYNEQFF | TGTGCCAGCAGTCAGGGACTAGCGGGAGGACCCTACAATGAGCAGTTCTTC
TRBJ2-6 | - | TRBV2 | - | CASRSRGVPGANVLTF | TGTGCCAGCCGCTCCAGGGGAGTCCCTGGGGCCAACGTCCTGACTTTC
TRBJ2-7 | few | TRBV6-2/TRBV6-3 | - | CASSRTGTFYEQYF | TGTGCCAGCAGCCGAACCGGGACATTCTACGAGCAGTACTTC
TRBJ2-1 | - | TRBV20-1 | - | CSAGRGATLSYNEQFF | TGCAGTGCAGGGAGAGGAGCGACACTCTCCTACAATGAGCAGTTCTTC
TRBJ2-1 | few | TRBV5-1 | - | CASSLAEIYNEQFF | TGCGCCAGCAGCTTGGCGGAGATTTACAATGAGCAGTTCTTC
TRBJ2-1 | - | TRBV29-1 | - | CSGQVDEQFF | TGCAGCGGCCAGGTGGATGAGCAGTTCTTC
TRBJ1-1 | - | TRBV7-9 | - | CASSPTGSPEAFF | TGTGCCAGCAGCCCGACAGGCTCACCTGAAGCTTTCTTT
TRBJ2-1 | - | TRBV12-3/TRBV12-4 | TRBD1 | CASRHRTGNEQFF | TGTGCCAGCAGGCATCGGACAGGGAATGAGCAGTTCTTC
TRBJ2-3 | - | TRBV29-1 | - | CSVEWRAARSTDTQYF | TGCAGCGTTGAATGGAGGGCCGCACGCAGCACAGATACGCAGTATTTT
TRBJ2-1 | many | TRBV5-1 | TRBD2 | CASSFGEIGGRGYNEQFF | TGCGCCAGCAGCTTCGGGGAAATTGGCGGGAGGGGCTACAATGAGCAGTTCTTC
TRBJ2-3 | - | TRBV5-5 | TRBD2 | CASSYGRTGGTDTQYF | TGTGCCAGCAGCTATGGACGGACCGGGGGGACAGATACGCAGTATTTT
TRBJ1-1 | few | TRBV15 | - | CATSRGVITEAFF | TGTGCCACCAGCAGAGGGGTGATCACTGAAGCTTTCTTT
TRBJ1-1 | - | TRBV5-1 | TRBD1 | CASSFRGPGTEAFF | TGCGCCAGCAGCTTTAGGGGGCCGGGCACTGAAGCTTTCTTT
TRBJ2-1 | few | TRBV5-6 | - | CASSLARYKSGNEQFF | TGTGCCAGCAGCTTGGCTCGGTACAAATCGGGCAATGAGCAGTTCTTC
TRBJ2-6 | few | TRBV3-1 | TRBD2 | CASSQRGLAGVFGANVLTF | TGTGCCAGCAGCCAGCGGGGACTAGCGGGAGTGTTTGGGGCCAACGTCCTGACTTTC
TRBJ2-1 | few | TRBV7-2 | - | CASRKGADNEQFF | TGTGCCAGCAGGAAGGGCGCTGACAATGAGCAGTTCTTC